This paragraph covers one TCR beta chain sequence. The clone's antigen remains unknown. Per-base qualities were not stored, and no clone one base away is much larger. This sample is drawn from a study of a mutant IDH1 vaccine in newly diagnosed glioma (dated by TCRdb to 2020 to 2022). In terms of the full investigation: Patients were given eight vaccinations, in weeks 1, 3, 5, 7, 11, 15, 19 and 23, which matched visits V03 through V10. Vaccination was initiated 4-6 weeks after radiotherapy alone, or concurrently with temozolomide cycles in the chemotherapy-containing groups. The approximately 30 treated patients were about 60% male and approximately 40% female, with a mean age of approximately 40 years. Before enrollment, patients had received standard therapy of radiotherapy alone, temozolomide alone, or radiochemotherapy with temozolomide; most received the combination. Peripheral blood samples were drawn at six visits, namely V03 (baseline), V05, V07, V10, V12 and V13. For exploratory analyses, 25 treated patients had longitudinal TCRB deep sequencing done wherever samples were available.

The library came from the immunoSEQ multiplex PCR assay. Rearranged TCR beta chain sequences were amplified with the hsTCRB Kit following the manufacturer's protocol. TCRB libraries were sequenced on an Illumina MiSeq. The source study handled its data this way. The proprietary platform of the kit vendor was used for demultiplexing, trimming and gene mapping. In its TCRdb copy, this immuneACCESS table keeps in-frame sequences only and misses some clones. Where compared with another copy, unresolved V genes explain less than half of these, and the others have no known cause. V and J calls and clone size are as listed in that table; D and trimming were resolved from the DNA. Present in this sample are about 62,000 clones, over 75% of which were seen just once. The top ten constitute around 2% of the sample. V lost 3 bases and J lost 3 bases; the stretch between them is 9 bases long. Its CDR3 holds 13 amino acids, cysteine through phenylalanine. CDR3 DNA is the only sequence kept; it has 39 bases, read in frame from the first base. From the germline V gene (reference sequence), CDR1 is LNHDA and CDR2 is SQIVND.

The label giving this sample's time point can be read as: week 11, during vaccination. A 20-mer mutant IDH1 peptide at 300 micrograms in Montanide made up each vaccine dose, which was injected subcutaneously together with topical imiquimod. Donors had newly diagnosed WHO grade 3 or 4 IDH1-mutant astrocytomas with loss of nuclear ATRX. The samples were drawn from NOA16, a multicentre, single-arm, open-label phase I trial in Germany that tested a mutant IDH1 peptide vaccine in humans for the first time. Genomic DNA for TCRB sequencing was extracted from EDTA blood using the DNeasy Blood and Tissue Kit. The full study reports these points: No apparent relationship was observed between pseudoprogression and alterations in the top peripheral T cell clonotypes detected by TCRB sequencing. Selection of PBMC samples for TCRB deep sequencing was based on availability. Immune responses induced by the vaccine were seen in over 80% of patients across multiple MHC alleles. The authors stated that sample limitations prevented analyses of patient blood samples from being reproduced.

The sample consisted of PBMCs, taken from a glioma patient whose treatment included an IDH1 peptide vaccine. The chain is made from TRBV19 and TRBJ2-7, with no confidently assigned D gene. The sequence came from a man between 35 and 55 years old with glioma. Here the CDR3 is given as CASSIRHYYEQYF. DNA sequence: TGTGCCAGTAGTATTCGGCACTACTACGAGCAGTACTTC.